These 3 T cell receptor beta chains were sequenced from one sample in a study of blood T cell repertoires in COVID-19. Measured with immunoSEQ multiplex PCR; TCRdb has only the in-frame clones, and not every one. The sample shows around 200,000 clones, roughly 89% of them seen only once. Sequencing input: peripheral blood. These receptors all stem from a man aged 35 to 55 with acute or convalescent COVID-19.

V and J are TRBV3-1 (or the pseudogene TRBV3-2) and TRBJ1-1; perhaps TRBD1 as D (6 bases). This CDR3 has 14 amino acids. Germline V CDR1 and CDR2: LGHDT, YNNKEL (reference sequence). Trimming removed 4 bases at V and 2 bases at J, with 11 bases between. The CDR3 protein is CASSPEGGNTEAFF. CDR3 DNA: TGTGCCAGCAGCCCCGAAGGGGGTAACACTGAAGCTTTCTTT.

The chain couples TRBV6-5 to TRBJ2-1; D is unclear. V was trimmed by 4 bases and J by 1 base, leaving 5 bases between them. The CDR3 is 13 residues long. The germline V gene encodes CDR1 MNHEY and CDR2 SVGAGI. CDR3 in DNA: TGTGCCAGCAGTTTGACTTCCTACAATGAGCAGTTCTTC. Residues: CASSLTSYNEQFF.

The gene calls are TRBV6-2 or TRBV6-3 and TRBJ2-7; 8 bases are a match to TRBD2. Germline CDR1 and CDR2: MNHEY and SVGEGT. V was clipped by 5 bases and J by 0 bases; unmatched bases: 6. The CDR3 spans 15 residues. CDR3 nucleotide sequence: TGTGCCAGCAGTCAGATAGCGGGAAGCTCCTACGAGCAGTACTTC. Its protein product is CASSQIAGSSYEQYF.